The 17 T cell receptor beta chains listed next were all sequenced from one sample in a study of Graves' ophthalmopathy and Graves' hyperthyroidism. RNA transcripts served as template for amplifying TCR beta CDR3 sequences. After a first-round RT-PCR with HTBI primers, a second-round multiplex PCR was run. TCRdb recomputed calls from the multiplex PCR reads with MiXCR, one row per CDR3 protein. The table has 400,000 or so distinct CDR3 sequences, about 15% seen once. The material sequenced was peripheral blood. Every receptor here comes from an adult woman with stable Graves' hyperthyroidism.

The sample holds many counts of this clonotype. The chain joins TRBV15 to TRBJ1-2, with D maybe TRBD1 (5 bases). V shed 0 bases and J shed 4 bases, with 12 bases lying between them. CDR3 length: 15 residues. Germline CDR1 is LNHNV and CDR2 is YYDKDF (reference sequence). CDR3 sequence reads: CATSRERDRTYGYTF. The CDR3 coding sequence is TGTGCCACCAGCAGAGAACGAGACAGAACCTATGGCTACACCTTC.

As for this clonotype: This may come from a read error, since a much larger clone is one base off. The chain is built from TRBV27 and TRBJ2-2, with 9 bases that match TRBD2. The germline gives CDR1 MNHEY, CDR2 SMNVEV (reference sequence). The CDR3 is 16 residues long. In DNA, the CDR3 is TGTGCCGGCAGTTTACAGAGCGGGGGGAAGGCCGGGGAGCTGTTTTTT. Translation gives CAGSLQSGGKAGELFF.

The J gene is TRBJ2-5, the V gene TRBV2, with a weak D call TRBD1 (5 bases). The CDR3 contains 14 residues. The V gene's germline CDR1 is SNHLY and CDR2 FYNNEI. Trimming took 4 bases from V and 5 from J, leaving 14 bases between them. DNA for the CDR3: TGTGCCAGCAGTGGACCGACAGCACAGGAGACCCAGTACTTC. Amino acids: CASSGPTAQETQYF.

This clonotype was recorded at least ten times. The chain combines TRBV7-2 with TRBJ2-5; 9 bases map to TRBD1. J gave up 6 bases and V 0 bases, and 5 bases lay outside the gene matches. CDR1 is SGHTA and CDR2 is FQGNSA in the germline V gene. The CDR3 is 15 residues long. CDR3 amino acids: CASSLAGTGRQTQYF. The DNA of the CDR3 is TGTGCCAGCAGCTTAGCCGGGACAGGGCGACAGACCCAGTACTTC.

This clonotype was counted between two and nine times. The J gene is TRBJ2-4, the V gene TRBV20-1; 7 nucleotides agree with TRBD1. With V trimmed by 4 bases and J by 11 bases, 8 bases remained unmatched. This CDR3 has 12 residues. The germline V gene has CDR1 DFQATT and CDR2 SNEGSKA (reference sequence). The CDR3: CSAILDRDVQYF. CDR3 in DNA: TGCAGTGCTATTCTAGACAGGGATGTTCAGTACTTC.

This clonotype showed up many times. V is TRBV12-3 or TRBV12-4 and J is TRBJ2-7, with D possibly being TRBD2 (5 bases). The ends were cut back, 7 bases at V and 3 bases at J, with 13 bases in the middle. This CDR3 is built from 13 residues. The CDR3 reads CASNPGSIYEQYF. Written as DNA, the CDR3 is TGTGCCAGCAACCCGGGGAGTATCTACGAGCAGTACTTC.

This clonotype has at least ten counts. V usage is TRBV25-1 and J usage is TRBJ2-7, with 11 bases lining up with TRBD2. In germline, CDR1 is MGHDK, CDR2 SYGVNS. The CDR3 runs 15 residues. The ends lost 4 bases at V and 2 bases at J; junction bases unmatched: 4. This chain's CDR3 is CASSGGTSGTYEQYF. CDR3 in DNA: TGTGCCAGCAGTGGGGGGACTAGCGGAACCTACGAGCAGTACTTC.

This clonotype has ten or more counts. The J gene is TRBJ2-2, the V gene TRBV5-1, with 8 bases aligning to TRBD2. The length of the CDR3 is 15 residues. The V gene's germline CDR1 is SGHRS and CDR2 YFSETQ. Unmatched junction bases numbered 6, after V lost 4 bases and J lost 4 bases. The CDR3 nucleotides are TGCGCCAGCAGCAGGGGAGCGGGAGTCACCGGGGAGCTGTTTTTT. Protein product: CASSRGAGVTGELFF.

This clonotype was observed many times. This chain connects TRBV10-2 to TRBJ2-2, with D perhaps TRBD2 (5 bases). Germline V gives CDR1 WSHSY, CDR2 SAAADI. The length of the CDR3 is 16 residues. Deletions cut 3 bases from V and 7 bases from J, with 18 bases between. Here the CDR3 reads CASSDLLDSPHGELFF. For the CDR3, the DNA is TGCGCCAGCAGTGACTTGTTGGACTCCCCCCACGGGGAGCTGTTTTTT.

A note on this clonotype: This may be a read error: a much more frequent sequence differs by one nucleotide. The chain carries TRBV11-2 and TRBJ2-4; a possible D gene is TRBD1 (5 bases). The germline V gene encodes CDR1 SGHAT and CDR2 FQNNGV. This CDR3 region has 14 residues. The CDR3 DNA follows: TGTGCCAGCGGTCCGCAGGGTGCCAAAAACATTAAGTACTTC. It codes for CASGPQGAKNIKYF.

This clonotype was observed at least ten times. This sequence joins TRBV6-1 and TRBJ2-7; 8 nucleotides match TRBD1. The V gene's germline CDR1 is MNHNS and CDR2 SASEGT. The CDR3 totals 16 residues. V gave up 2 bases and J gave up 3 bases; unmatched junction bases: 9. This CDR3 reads CASSESPSTGVYEQYF. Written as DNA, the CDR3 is TGTGCCAGCAGTGAATCCCCATCGACAGGGGTCTACGAGCAGTACTTC.

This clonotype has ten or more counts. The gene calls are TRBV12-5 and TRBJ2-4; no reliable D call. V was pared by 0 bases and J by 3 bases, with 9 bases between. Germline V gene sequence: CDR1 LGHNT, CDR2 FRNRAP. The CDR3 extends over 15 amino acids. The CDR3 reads CASGLVVGSKNIQYF. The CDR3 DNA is TGTGCTAGTGGTTTGGTCGTCGGCAGCAAAAACATTCAGTACTTC.

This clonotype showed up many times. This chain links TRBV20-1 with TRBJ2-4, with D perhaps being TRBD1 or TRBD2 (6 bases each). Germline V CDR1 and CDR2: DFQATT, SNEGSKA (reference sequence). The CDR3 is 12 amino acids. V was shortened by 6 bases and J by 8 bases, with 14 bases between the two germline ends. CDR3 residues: CSATERGDIQYF. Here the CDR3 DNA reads TGCAGTGCCACCGAGAGGGGGGACATTCAGTACTTC.

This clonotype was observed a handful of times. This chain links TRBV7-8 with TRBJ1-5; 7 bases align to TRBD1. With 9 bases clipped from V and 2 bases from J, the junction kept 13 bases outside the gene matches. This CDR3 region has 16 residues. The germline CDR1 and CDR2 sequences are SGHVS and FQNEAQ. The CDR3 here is CASRTQGSSRNQPQHF. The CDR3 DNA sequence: TGTGCCAGTAGAACACAGGGGTCCTCACGCAATCAGCCCCAGCATTTT.

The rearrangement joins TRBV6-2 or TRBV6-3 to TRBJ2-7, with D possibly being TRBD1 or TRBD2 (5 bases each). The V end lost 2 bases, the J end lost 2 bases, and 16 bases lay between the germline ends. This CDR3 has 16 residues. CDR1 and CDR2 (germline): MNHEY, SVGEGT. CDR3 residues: CASSYGTGGSTYEQYF. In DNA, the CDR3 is TGTGCCAGCAGTTACGGGACGGGCGGCTCTACCTACGAGCAGTACTTC.

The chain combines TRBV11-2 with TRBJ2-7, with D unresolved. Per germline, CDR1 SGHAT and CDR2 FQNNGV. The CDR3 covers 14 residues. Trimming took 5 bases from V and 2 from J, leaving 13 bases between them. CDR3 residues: CASSLPRSPYEQYF. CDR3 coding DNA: TGTGCCAGCAGCCTACCCAGATCCCCCTACGAGCAGTACTTC. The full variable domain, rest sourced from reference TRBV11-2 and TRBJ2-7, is EAGVAQSPRYKIIEKRQSVAFWCNPISGHATLYWYQQILGQGPKLLIQFQNNGVVDDSQLPKDRFSAERLKGVDSTLKIQPAKLEDSAVYLCASSLPRSPYEQYFGPGTRLTVT.

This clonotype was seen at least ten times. The CDR3 loop reads CASKRGNNQPQHF. CDR3 in DNA: TGTGCCAGCAAAAGGGGGAATAATCAGCCCCAGCATTTT. The chain is built from TRBV28 and TRBJ1-5; D might be TRBD1 (6 bases). In germline, CDR1 is MDHEN, CDR2 SYDVKM. V was trimmed by 7 bases and J by 4 bases, leaving 11 bases between them. The CDR3 length is 13 residues.